This T cell receptor (beta chain) was recorded in a study of T cells after yellow fever vaccination. Study-wide points: Abundant contaminating clonotypes from the bulk population could appear in FACS-sorted repertoires. It was a weaker secondary response, yet one that peaked faster, at day 5 versus 15. Although most clonotypes did not, a small share appeared in both CD4 and CD8 compartments.

As for this clonotype: Its antigen remains unknown.

CDR1 is MRHNA, CDR2 SNTAGT, per germline. The CDR3 is 13 residues long. The authors made TCR cDNA by 5'RACE template switching, adding a universal primer site and UMIs. Each CDR3 protein is one row after TCRdb ran MiXCR on the 5' RACE reads. This sample has hundreds of thousands of distinct CDR3 sequences, with less than 20% found just once. This sequence originates from a man aged 18-30 years who received the YFV17D yellow fever vaccine. Source: PBMCs, taken 4 to 6 days after the first yellow fever vaccination. J is TRBJ2-7 and V is TRBV6-4, with D perhaps given as TRBD1 or TRBD2 (5 bases each). CDR3: CAQQDGDSYEQYV. CDR3 coding DNA: TGTGCTCAACAGGACGGGGACTCCTACGAGCAGTACGTC.